Below are 29 T cell receptor beta chains sequenced from a single sample in a study of beta chain features in type 1 diabetes. General study points: A moderate, significant TCRB CDR3 shortening appeared in type 1 diabetes across four CD4+ subsets.

Sequencing targeted expressed TCRB transcripts, as all isolated RNA had been reverse transcribed. TCRdb's copy holds only in-frame clones and misses some; the assay was immunoSEQ multiplex PCR. The data contain under 300,000 clones, around 25% of them singletons. These TCRs are of unknown antigen specificity. The sample comprised naive CD4+ T cells from blood. Receptors were obtained from a woman aged 25 to 45 with type 1 diabetes.

The chain carries TRBV18 and TRBJ2-1; TRBD2 might be the D (6 bases). The ends were cut back, 2 bases at V and 10 bases at J, with 12 bases in the middle. CDR1 is KGHSH and CDR2 is LQKENI in the germline V gene. This CDR3 contains 13 residues. The CDR3 sequence: CASSPSGAGEQFF. CDR3 in DNA: TGTGCCAGCTCACCATCGGGAGCAGGGGAGCAGTTCTTC.

V usage is TRBV27 and J usage is TRBJ2-1; D unclear. Trimming took off 5 bases at V and 1 base at J, with 15 bases between the two ends. The CDR3 extends over 16 amino acids. Germline V gene data show CDR1 as MNHEY and CDR2 as SMNVEV (reference sequence). The chain's CDR3 is CASSPPSIRSYNEQFF. The CDR3 DNA follows: TGTGCCAGCAGTCCCCCATCGATCAGATCCTACAATGAGCAGTTCTTC.

J is TRBJ2-3 and V is TRBV18; 8 bases are shared with TRBD2. Looked up from germline, CDR1 is KGHSH and CDR2 is LQKENI. CDR3 length: 18 residues. The J segment lost 0 bases and the V segment lost 2 bases, leaving 10 bases of the junction unmatched. DNA of the CDR3: TGTGCCAGCTCACCATGGGCGGGAGGCTCAACAAGCACAGATACGCAGTATTTT. Residues: CASSPWAGGSTSTDTQYF.

The chain has TRBV4-1 and TRBJ2-2; D gene uncertain. CDR3 size: 16 residues. The V end was cut by 1 base, the J end by 1 base, with 10 bases between. Germline CDR1 is MGHRA and CDR2 is YSYEKL. The CDR3 region is CASSQGWPGNTGELFF. Written as DNA, the CDR3 is TGCGCCAGCAGCCAAGGCTGGCCGGGGAACACCGGGGAGCTGTTTTTT.

The genes are TRBV9 and TRBJ2-7; D unclear. CDR3 length: 15 amino acids. V lost 0 bases and J 1 base, leaving 11 bases between the germline ends. CDR1 is SGDLS, CDR2 YYNGEE, per germline. As DNA, the CDR3 is TGTGCCAGCAGCGTAGATCTGGCACAATCCTACGAGCAGTACTTC. Protein: CASSVDLAQSYEQYF.

This clone was counted only a few times. The chain joins TRBV5-4 to TRBJ2-5; 9 positions agree with TRBD1. This CDR3 is 14 amino acids long. Germline V gene sequence: CDR1 SGHNT, CDR2 YYREEE (reference sequence). J was trimmed by 4 bases and V by 1 base; bases with no gene match: 2. This CDR3 is CASSLSTGGETQYF. CDR3 in DNA: TGTGCCAGCAGCTTGTCGACAGGGGGAGAGACCCAGTACTTC.

The rearrangement links TRBV6-1 to TRBJ2-6, with TRBD2 as a possible D gene (5 bases). The CDR3 contains 15 residues. The V gene's germline CDR1 is MNHNS and CDR2 SASEGT. V shed 4 bases and J shed 0 bases, with 7 bases lying between them. CDR3 bases: TGTGCCAGCAGTGGGGCGGGCTCTGGGGCCAACGTCCTGACTTTC. Its protein product is CASSGAGSGANVLTF.

This clone was detected a few times. J is TRBJ2-1 and V is TRBV4-1, with a possible D match to TRBD2 (7 bases). Germline CDR1 reads MGHRA; CDR2 reads YSYEKL. Trimming removed 3 bases at V and 7 bases at J, with 13 bases between. The CDR3 loop spans 14 amino acids. For the CDR3, the DNA is TGCGCCAGCAGCCAGCCAGGGAGGGGGAATGAGCAGTTCTTC. Translating it yields CASSQPGRGNEQFF.

This chain links TRBV4-1 with TRBJ1-1; the match to TRBD1 covers 7 bases. This CDR3 region has 15 residues. V dropped 3 bases and J dropped 2; count of bases not matched to a gene: 6. The germline gives CDR1 MGHRA, CDR2 YSYEKL. The CDR3 sequence: CASSQTGQANTEAFF. The CDR3 DNA follows: TGCGCCAGCAGCCAGACCGGACAGGCCAACACTGAAGCTTTCTTT.

This clone occurred a few times. The chain is built from TRBV20-1 and TRBJ2-5; unclear D gene. This CDR3 contains 10 residues. Germline loops: CDR1 DFQATT, CDR2 SNEGSKA (reference sequence). The V and J ends lost 8 bases and 5 bases respectively, with 9 bases between them. The CDR3 coding sequence is TGCAGTCCTTCGCGGGAGACCCAGTACTTC. This translates into CSPSRETQYF.

The chain employs TRBV7-3 and TRBJ2-1; D is unresolved. Trimming shortened V by 1 base and J by 9 bases, and 10 bases separated the two germline ends. CDR3 length equals 13 residues. Germline values: CDR1 SGHTA, CDR2 FQGTGA. The CDR3 spells CASSLKSAAEQFF. The CDR3 DNA is TGTGCCAGCAGCTTAAAAAGCGCGGCTGAGCAGTTCTTC.

This chain's CDR3 is CASRQKPESPQHF. In nucleotides, the CDR3 is TGTGCCAGCAGACAGAAGCCAGAGTCGCCCCAGCATTTT. V and J are TRBV27 and TRBJ1-5; no firm D call. V lost 6 bases and J lost 9, with 15 bases in between. This CDR3 comprises 13 residues. Germline V gene lookup returns CDR1 MNHEY and CDR2 SMNVEV (reference sequence).

The J gene is TRBJ2-3, the V gene TRBV6-6; maybe TRBD2 (6 bases). V gave up 6 bases and J gave up 6 bases, with 16 bases separating them. The CDR3 sequence is 14 residues long. From germline, CDR1 is MNHNY and CDR2 SVGAGI (reference sequence). The CDR3: CASRTTRTTDTQYF. CDR3 DNA sequence: TGTGCCAGCAGGACGACGAGGACTACCGATACGCAGTATTTT.

The chain combines TRBV5-1 with TRBJ2-1, with 10 nucleotides matching TRBD2. The germline gives CDR1 SGHRS, CDR2 YFSETQ. J was trimmed by 2 bases and V by 4 bases; bases with no gene match: 6. The CDR3 is made up of 16 amino acids. CDR3 residues: CASSKSLAGAYNEQFF. The CDR3 nucleotides read TGCGCCAGCAGCAAATCCCTAGCGGGAGCCTACAATGAGCAGTTCTTC. Together with reference TRBV5-1 and TRBJ2-1, the CDR3 gives the full variable domain: KAGVTQTPRYLIKTRGQQVTLSCSPISGHRSVSWYQQTPGQGLQFLFEYFSETQRNKGNFPGRFSGRQFSNSRSEMNVSTLELGDSALYLCASSKSLAGAYNEQFFGPGTRLTVL.

The sample holds a few counts of this clone. This sequence joins TRBV29-1 and TRBJ2-1; TRBD1 agrees at 8 bases. Germline V gene lookup returns CDR1 SQVTM and CDR2 ANQGSEA. J lost 8 bases, V lost 7 bases, and 10 bases had no gene match. The CDR3 is 13 residues long. CDR3 DNA sequence: TGCAGCGCTTCGACAGGGGACATGTATGAGCAGTTCTTC. Its protein is CSASTGDMYEQFF.

The CDR3 is CASSPLRDRDNQPQHF. In nucleotides, the CDR3 is TGTGCCAGCAGCCCACTCCGGGACAGGGACAATCAGCCCCAGCATTTT. This sequence joins TRBV7-9 and TRBJ1-5; 9 nucleotides match TRBD1. This CDR3 is 16 amino acids long. After removal of 5 bases from V and 3 bases from J, the junction contained 8 bases not matched to a gene. The germline V gene encodes CDR1 SEHNR and CDR2 FQNEAQ (reference sequence).

The chain has TRBV29-1 and TRBJ2-1, with D possibly TRBD2 on 6 matching bases. V dropped 2 bases and J dropped 6 bases, with 17 bases sitting between them. Germline V gene data show CDR1 as SQVTM and CDR2 as ANQGSEA. CDR3 length: 15 residues. CDR3 protein: CSVESRGRAGNEQFF. DNA of the CDR3: TGCAGCGTTGAAAGTCGGGGGAGAGCGGGCAATGAGCAGTTCTTC.

The gene calls are TRBV7-2 and TRBJ2-3, with 10 bases fitting TRBD2. The CDR3 totals 16 residues. The germline V gene encodes CDR1 SGHTA and CDR2 FQGNSA. After removal of 3 bases from V and 4 bases from J, the junction contained 7 bases not matched to a gene. In DNA form, the CDR3 reads TGTGCCAGCAGCTTTTCTAGCGGGAGAGTCGCAGATACGCAGTATTTT. It yields the protein CASSFSSGRVADTQYF.

Only a few counts were recorded for this clone. This chain uses TRBV6-6 with TRBJ1-1; no definite D call. Trimming cost V 6 bases and J 1 base, with 12 bases left between them. The CDR3 runs 14 residues. Germline lookup yields CDR1 MNHNY and CDR2 SVGAGI (reference sequence). The DNA for the CDR3 is TGTGCCAGCAGATATAATTCCGGGAACACTGAAGCTTTCTTT. Its protein is CASRYNSGNTEAFF.

The rearrangement joins TRBV2 to TRBJ2-3; D call uncertain. From germline, CDR1 is SNHLY and CDR2 FYNNEI. V gave up 5 bases and J gave up 1 base, with 10 bases separating them. CDR3 length: 14 amino acids. The CDR3 loop is CASSPDTGTDTQYF. CDR3 DNA sequence: TGTGCCAGCAGTCCCGACACTGGCACAGATACGCAGTATTTT.

The chain employs TRBV13 and TRBJ2-3; D is perhaps TRBD2 (5 bases). The germline V gene has CDR1 PRHDT and CDR2 FYEKMQ (reference sequence). The CDR3 loop spans 15 amino acids. Trimming shortened V by 6 bases and J by 5 bases, and 18 bases separated the two germline ends. The CDR3 reads CASSLGEGQRDTQYF. CDR3 bases: TGTGCCAGCAGTCTCGGTGAGGGCCAGCGAGATACGCAGTATTTT.

This clone has only a few counts. In DNA, the CDR3 is TGCGCCAGCAGCCGAGGACTAGCGGGAGCCGACGGCATTCAGTACTTC. This gives the protein CASSRGLAGADGIQYF. The chain carries TRBV4-1 and TRBJ2-4; 13 bases agree with TRBD2. J lost 9 bases, V lost 4 bases, and 9 bases had no gene match. CDR1 is MGHRA, CDR2 YSYEKL, per germline. The CDR3 extends over 16 amino acids.

This clone was picked up a small number of times. V gene TRBV2 combines with J gene TRBJ2-5; 7 nucleotides match TRBD2. Germline values: CDR1 SNHLY, CDR2 FYNNEI. V shed 6 bases and J 3 bases; nucleotides not matched to a gene: 4. The CDR3 runs 13 residues. CDR3 residues: CASSPGLEETQYF. The CDR3 coding sequence is TGTGCCAGCAGCCCCGGACTAGAAGAGACCCAGTACTTC.

The sample holds a few counts of this clone. V and J are TRBV30 and TRBJ2-1; TRBD1 aligns across 7 bases. CDR3 size: 13 residues. V shed 5 bases and J 9 bases; nucleotides not matched to a gene: 10. Germline-derived CDR1 and CDR2 are GTSNPN and SVGIG (reference sequence). CDR3 nucleotide sequence: TGTGCCTGGGCCGGACAGGACCTGGGTGAGCAGTTCTTC. This encodes CAWAGQDLGEQFF. The variable domain in full, with the rest retrieved from reference TRBV30 and TRBJ2-1, is SQTIHQWPATLVQPVGSPLSLECTVEGTSNPNLYWYRQAAGRGLQLLFYSVGIGQISSEVPQNLSASRPQDRQFILSSKKLLLSDSGFYLCAWAGQDLGEQFFGPGTRLTVL.

The rearrangement uses TRBV11-3 and TRBJ2-7, with no clear D. CDR3 length: 15 amino acids. V lost 4 bases, J lost 1 base, and 14 bases lay in between. The germline V gene encodes CDR1 SGHNT and CDR2 YENEEA. CDR3 sequence: CASSWFSVGSYEQYF. DNA for the CDR3: TGTGCCAGCAGCTGGTTCAGCGTAGGATCCTACGAGCAGTACTTC.

This clone occurred a few times. The chain combines TRBV9 with TRBJ2-3, with 7 bases identical to TRBD1. The length of the CDR3 is 15 residues. With V trimmed by 0 bases and J by 4 bases, 5 bases remained unmatched. Per germline, CDR1 SGDLS and CDR2 YYNGEE. Here the CDR3 reads CASSVEQGQADTQYF. The CDR3 DNA sequence: TGTGCCAGCAGCGTAGAACAGGGGCAAGCAGATACGCAGTATTTT.

This clone was observed a few times. An end of the junction does not agree with germline; a read error may underlie this. The rearrangement uses TRBV7-9 and TRBJ2-7; 10 bases are a match to TRBD1. Germline V gene lookup returns CDR1 SEHNR and CDR2 FQNEAQ (reference sequence). The CDR3 is 18 amino acids. CDR3 residues: CASSTTGTGVLRSFEQYF. CDR3 nucleotide sequence: TGTGCCAGCAGCACCACCGGGACAGGGGTCCTGAGGTCCTTCGAGCAGTACTTC.

The V and J genes are TRBV30 and TRBJ2-7, with TRBD2 identical over 7 bases. CDR1 and CDR2 from the germline V gene are GTSNPN and SVGIG (reference sequence). The CDR3 covers 14 residues. With V trimmed by 2 bases and J by 2 bases, 6 bases remained unmatched. The CDR3 loop is CAWSPRDYTYEQYF. CDR3 in DNA: TGTGCCTGGAGTCCCCGGGACTACACCTACGAGCAGTACTTC.

The V call is TRBV5-1, the J call TRBJ2-5, with 7 bases fitting TRBD1. The V segment lost 6 bases and the J segment 1 base; nucleotides outside the gene matches: 12. This CDR3 is built from 16 residues. Germline V CDR1 and CDR2: SGHRS, YFSETQ. CDR3 region: CASTIMATGTQETQYF. The CDR3 region has the DNA TGCGCCAGCACCATAATGGCGACAGGGACCCAAGAGACCCAGTACTTC.